This passage covers 27 T cell receptor beta chains from one sample sequenced in a study of response to subunit inactivated influenza vaccine. TCRdb called the RT-PCR reads again in MiXCR, with one record for every CDR3 protein. This sample has fewer than 250,000 distinct CDR3 sequences, with over 13% found just once. The input for sequencing was CD8+ T cells sorted from PBMCs, taken 5 days after vaccination. The source of these receptors is a man between 45 and 60 years old who received an inactivated influenza vaccine.

This clonotype was seen more than once but under ten times. The genes are TRBV4-2 and TRBJ2-1, with 14 bases aligning to TRBD2. There are 15 residues in the CDR3. From germline, CDR1 is LGHNA and CDR2 YNFKEQ. The junction had 7 bases not matched to a gene; V was cut back by 1 base and J by 14 bases. The CDR3 nucleotides read TGTGCCAGCAGCCAAGGGCAAGGGGGACTAGCGGGAGAGTTCTTC. This gives the protein CASSQGQGGLAGEFF.

The table lists this clonotype with many counts. This rearrangement joins TRBV24-1 to TRBJ1-5; D not certain. This CDR3 is 13 amino acids long. CDR1 is KGHDR and CDR2 is SFDVKD in the germline V gene. V was trimmed by 9 bases and J by 0 bases, leaving 8 bases between them. The chain's CDR3 is CATSVGSNQPQHF. CDR3 in DNA: TGTGCCACCTCAGTGGGTAGCAATCAGCCCCAGCATTTT.

This clonotype occurred a few times. This chain uses TRBV29-1 with TRBJ2-7, with TRBD1 identical over 10 bases. Germline loops: CDR1 SQVTM, CDR2 ANQGSEA. This CDR3 contains 15 residues. With V trimmed by 0 bases and J by 4 bases, 6 bases remained unmatched. Written as DNA, the CDR3 is TGCAGCGTTGAAGAGTGGGACAGGGGTGGATACGAGCAGTACTTC. This gives the protein CSVEEWDRGGYEQYF.

The J gene is TRBJ2-3, the V gene TRBV7-9; TRBD1 matches at 7 bases. Germline CDR1 SEHNR, CDR2 FQNEAQ (reference sequence). The CDR3 is 14 residues long. The trim removed 1 base at V and 9 bases at J, leaving 7 bases unmatched. CDR3 sequence reads: CASSLVNTRGTQYF. In DNA, the CDR3 is TGTGCCAGCAGCTTAGTGAACACCAGGGGGACGCAGTATTTT.

The rearrangement joins TRBV10-3 to TRBJ2-7, with 10 bases aligning to TRBD2. Germline V gene sequence: CDR1 ENHRY, CDR2 SYGVKD. The V and J ends lost 4 bases and 4 bases, in that order; junction bases with no gene match: 13. The CDR3 sequence is 17 residues long. The CDR3, as DNA: TGTGCCATCAGTGGGGAGGGGTCTAGCGGGGGAACGTACGAGCAGTACTTC. Its protein is CAISGEGSSGGTYEQYF.

This clonotype was seen only a few times. The chain carries TRBV7-2 and TRBJ2-1; D possibly corresponds to TRBD1 (6 bases). Deletions cut 3 bases from V and 0 bases from J, with 33 bases between. The CDR3 has 23 residues. CDR1 is SGHTA, CDR2 FQGNSA, per germline. The CDR3 region has the DNA TGTGCCAGCAGCTTTATCAGTTTTACCGGGACACGGGTCACTCTTAGCTCCTACAATGAGCAGTTCTTC. It translates to CASSFISFTGTRVTLSSYNEQFF.

This clonotype has at least ten counts. The rearrangement links TRBV20-1 to TRBJ1-6, with TRBD1 matching 7 bases. CDR1 and CDR2 (germline): DFQATT, SNEGSKA (reference sequence). The CDR3 is made up of 15 amino acids. V was pared by 1 base and J by 6 bases, with 6 bases of the junction left unmatched. The CDR3 DNA reads TGCAGTGCTAGAGGAACAGGGGTGACTAATTCACCCCTCCACTTT. As protein: CSARGTGVTNSPLHF.

The chain has TRBV18 and TRBJ2-7, with a tentative D call TRBD1 (6 bases). The V gene's germline CDR1 is KGHSH and CDR2 LQKENI. V lost 8 bases and J lost 5, with 13 bases in between. This CDR3 is built from 12 residues. The CDR3, as DNA: TGTGCCAGCCGAACAGGGACCCACGAGCAGTACTTC. Its protein product is CASRTGTHEQYF.

Written as DNA, the CDR3 is TGTGCCAGCAGCGTAGGGGACGTTGGGGCCAACGTCCTGACTTTC. Translation gives CASSVGDVGANVLTF. V gene TRBV9 combines with J gene TRBJ2-6, with D perhaps matching TRBD1 or TRBD2 (5 bases each). The V end was cut by 0 bases, the J end by 3 bases, with 7 bases between. This CDR3 has 15 residues. CDR1 is SGDLS and CDR2 is YYNGEE in the germline V gene. Combining the CDR3 with reference TRBV9 and TRBJ2-6 gives the whole variable domain DSGVTQTPKHLITATGQRVTLRCSPRSGDLSVYWYQQSLDQGLQFLIQYYNGEERAKGNILERFSAQQFPDLHSELNLSSLELGDSALYFCASSVGDVGANVLTFGAGSRLTVL.

This chain connects TRBV5-6 to TRBJ1-5; 9 bases align to TRBD1. CDR3 size: 17 residues. Germline V gene data show CDR1 as SGHDT and CDR2 as YYEEEE. The trim removed 4 bases at V and 0 bases at J, leaving 8 bases unmatched. CDR3 protein: CASSVGTGLYSNQPQHF. The CDR3 DNA reads as TGTGCCAGCAGCGTGGGGACAGGGCTTTATAGCAATCAGCCCCAGCATTTT.

This clonotype has just a few counts. The J gene is TRBJ2-7, the V gene TRBV6-5; TRBD1 aligns across 7 bases. The germline gives CDR1 MNHEY, CDR2 SVGAGI. V dropped 0 bases and J dropped 2; count of bases not matched to a gene: 10. This CDR3 has 17 residues. The DNA of the CDR3 is TGTGCCAGCAGTTACTCCGTTATAGAGGGGGCCCCCTACGAGCAGTACTTC. It encodes CASSYSVIEGAPYEQYF.

The gene calls are TRBV10-3 and TRBJ2-3; no clear D gene. The length of the CDR3 is 14 residues. V was shortened by 5 bases and J by 1 base, with 10 bases between the two germline ends. Germline assignment: CDR1 ENHRY and CDR2 SYGVKD. DNA of the CDR3: TGTGCCATCAGTATGGGCTGGGGCACAGATACGCAGTATTTT. This translates into CAISMGWGTDTQYF.

There are many counts of this clonotype. J is TRBJ2-1 and V is TRBV20-1; no clear D gene. V was cut by 2 bases and J by 0 bases, with 8 bases left in between. This CDR3 contains 14 residues. The germline V gene encodes CDR1 DFQATT and CDR2 SNEGSKA (reference sequence). Written as DNA, the CDR3 is TGCAGTGCTAGACCGAGGAGCTCCTACAATGAGCAGTTCTTC. Translating gives CSARPRSSYNEQFF.

This clonotype showed up many times. The chain uses TRBV27 and TRBJ2-1; D is unclear. The V end lost 3 bases, the J end lost 6 bases, and 6 bases lay between the germline ends. From germline, CDR1 is MNHEY and CDR2 SMNVEV (reference sequence). CDR3 length equals 12 residues. The CDR3, as DNA: TGTGCCAGCAGTTTTCCTGGCAATGAGCAGTTCTTC. This translates into CASSFPGNEQFF.

V and J are TRBV5-6 and TRBJ2-1; possibly TRBD1 for D (6 bases). V lost 3 bases, J lost 8 bases, and 12 bases lay in between. In germline, CDR1 is SGHDT, CDR2 YYEEEE. The CDR3 consists of 13 residues. The CDR3 DNA is TGTGCCAGCAGCTCCACAGGGTTGGATGAGCAGTTCTTC. As protein: CASSSTGLDEQFF.

This clonotype was observed a handful of times. The rearrangement links TRBV4-1 to TRBJ1-1; D possibly corresponds to TRBD1 (5 bases). CDR3 length equals 14 residues. Germline loops: CDR1 MGHRA, CDR2 YSYEKL. Trimming took off 1 base at V and 7 bases at J, with 13 bases between the two ends. The CDR3 bases are TGCGCCAGCAGCCAAGCCAAGGGTAGGGGTGAAGCTTTCTTT. It translates to CASSQAKGRGEAFF.

V is TRBV7-9 and J is TRBJ2-1; D unresolved. The CDR3 is 12 amino acids. Trimming pared 1 base from V and 9 bases from J, leaving 7 bases between. The germline gives CDR1 SEHNR, CDR2 FQNEAQ (reference sequence). The CDR3, as DNA: TGTGCCAGCAGCTTAGTCGTGACTGAGCAGTTCTTC. This sequence encodes CASSLVVTEQFF.

The chain carries TRBV20-1 and TRBJ2-4; the D gene is possibly TRBD1 (5 bases). CDR3 length equals 19 residues. Germline CDR1 and CDR2: DFQATT and SNEGSKA (reference sequence). V dropped 1 base and J dropped 4 bases, with 26 bases sitting between them. The CDR3 DNA follows: TGCAGTGCTAGAGGGGGAAAGGATCGGCAGGGTGTATCTAAAAACATTCAGTACTTC. Amino acid sequence: CSARGGKDRQGVSKNIQYF.

This clonotype was counted a few times. The V gene is TRBV6-5, the J gene TRBJ2-5; D unresolved. The CDR3 is made up of 13 amino acids. Per the germline V gene, CDR1 is MNHEY and CDR2 is SVGAGI. Trimming left V 3 bases short and J 0 bases short, with 5 bases between. As DNA, the CDR3 is TGTGCCAGCAGTTATCACAACCAAGAGACCCAGTACTTC. This translates into CASSYHNQETQYF.

This clonotype turned up a few times. The chain links TRBV13 to TRBJ2-1, with 7 bases identical to TRBD2. The length of the CDR3 is 14 residues. J gave up 4 bases and V 1 base, and 1 base lay outside the gene matches. The germline gives CDR1 PRHDT, CDR2 FYEKMQ (reference sequence). The CDR3 sequence is CASSLEGLYNEQFF. The CDR3 nucleotides read TGTGCCAGCAGCTTAGAGGGACTATACAATGAGCAGTTCTTC. Using reference TRBV13 and TRBJ2-1 for the parts outside the CDR3, the full variable domain is AAGVIQSPRHLIKEKRETATLKCYPIPRHDTVYWYQQGPGQDPQFLISFYEKMQSDKGSIPDRFSAQQFSDYHSELNMSSLELGDSALYFCASSLEGLYNEQFFGPGTRLTVL.

This clonotype has a handful of counts. The chain links TRBV29-1 to TRBJ1-1; 7 bases fit TRBD1. This CDR3 is 12 amino acids long. Unmatched junction bases numbered 6, after V lost 7 bases and J lost 4 bases. Germline V gives CDR1 SQVTM, CDR2 ANQGSEA. CDR3: CSGKTGSTEAFF. For the CDR3, the DNA is TGCAGCGGGAAGACAGGGTCCACTGAAGCTTTCTTT.

This clonotype was detected a few times. The CDR3 sequence is CASSRGLDTEAFF. DNA of the CDR3: TGTGCCAGCAGTAGGGGACTGGACACTGAAGCTTTCTTT. The chain combines TRBV6-1 with TRBJ1-1, with a weak D call TRBD1 (5 bases). Germline CDR1 MNHNS, CDR2 SASEGT. This CDR3 spans 13 amino acids. V was pared by 5 bases and J by 3 bases, with 10 bases between.

The chain uses TRBV4-3 and TRBJ2-7; D remains ambiguous. In germline, CDR1 is LGHNA, CDR2 YSLEER. The CDR3 loop spans 17 amino acids. Trimming took off 4 bases at V and 5 bases at J, with 24 bases between the two ends. In DNA form, the CDR3 reads TGCGCCAGCAGCCGGAAGGTCGAGGCCGGTTATGCGAACGAGCAGTACTTC. It specifies CASSRKVEAGYANEQYF.

The chain combines TRBV20-1 with TRBJ2-1; TRBD2 aligns across 11 bases. With 1 base clipped from V and 6 bases from J, the junction kept 2 bases outside the gene matches. Germline values: CDR1 DFQATT, CDR2 SNEGSKA (reference sequence). The CDR3 totals 14 residues. This CDR3 reads CSARGLAGFNEQFF. The CDR3, as DNA: TGCAGTGCTAGAGGACTAGCGGGATTCAATGAGCAGTTCTTC.

Here the CDR3 reads CASSPSWGDKNIQYF. For the CDR3, the DNA is TGCGCCAGCAGCCCCTCTTGGGGGGACAAAAACATTCAGTACTTC. The rearrangement joins TRBV5-1 to TRBJ2-4; D might be TRBD2 (6 bases). Germline V lookup: CDR1 SGHRS, CDR2 YFSETQ. There are 15 residues in the CDR3. Between the trimmed V and J ends, which lost 4 bases and 3 bases, there was a span of 14 bases.

The chain combines TRBV20-1 with TRBJ2-3, with a tentative D call TRBD2 (5 bases). The V end lost 3 bases, the J end lost 0 bases, and 10 bases lay between the germline ends. CDR1 and CDR2 from the germline V gene are DFQATT and SNEGSKA (reference sequence). CDR3 length: 14 residues. The CDR3 DNA reads TGCAGTGCTAGCACGGGAACTAGCACAGATACGCAGTATTTT. It is translated as CSASTGTSTDTQYF.

This clonotype has more than one count but fewer than ten. The V and J genes are TRBV5-6 and TRBJ2-1, with TRBD1 matching over 7 bases. Trimming removed 4 bases from V and 6 bases from J; junction bases left unmatched: 7. Germline assignment: CDR1 SGHDT and CDR2 YYEEEE. The CDR3 is 14 residues long. The CDR3 bases are TGTGCCAGCAGCCCAGGGGGAAGGGTCAATGAGCAGTTCTTC. Amino acid sequence: CASSPGGRVNEQFF.